The present TCR beta chain was sequenced within a study of CD8 T cells in ankylosing spondylitis. General study findings and limits: Blood of patients with ankylosing spondylitis appeared to be characterized by a TCR beta motif of about 8 highly homologous variants. Reports say disease-linked clones showed up significantly more in matched ankylosing spondylitis synovial fluid.

CDR1 is SGHVS, CDR2 FQNEAQ, per germline. Trimming pared 5 bases from V and 2 bases from J, leaving 13 bases between. This CDR3 is 14 amino acids long. This clonotype was observed at least ten times. Antigen: not known. Quantitative 5'-RACE with molecular barcodes generated TCR beta libraries. TCRdb re-called the 5' RACE reads with MiXCR, one entry per CDR3 protein. Of some 120,000 distinct CDR3 sequences in the sample, 7% were seen once. This TCR derives from a male donor with ankylosing spondylitis or in good health (not recorded which). Specimen: blood, either unsorted or a sorted T cell fraction (not recorded which). V gene TRBV7-8 combines with J gene TRBJ2-7, with D unclear. The CDR3 bases are TGTGCCAGCAGCACACGGACCCAAACCTACGAGCAGTACTTC. This sequence encodes CASSTRTQTYEQYF.